This T cell receptor beta chain was retrieved from a study of metastatic and nonmetastatic thyroid tumors. In the study overall: From malignant and benign thyroid patients, repertoires in blood and in tumor or nodule tissue were compared.

This clone was seen ten or more times. Its antigen is as yet unknown. The CDR3 is 13 amino acids. The V end lost 4 bases, the J end lost 3 bases, and 6 bases lay between the germline ends. All patients reached thyroid surgery having received no treatment beforehand. Authors' analysis steps: A distant-metastasis classifier for papillary thyroid cancer was built using CDR3 differences across clinicopathological groups. TCRdb recomputed clones from the PCR reads via MiXCR. TCRdb assigned the V and J calls; the authors' analysis was not used. The repertoire has around 18,000 clones, under 15% of them found once; the top ten carry around 15%. Study conclusions and caveats: A significant increase in TCR beta diversity was reportedly seen in malignant thyroid tumors relative to benign nodules, in blood and tumor.

The sequence came from a female donor with papillary thyroid cancer or a benign thyroid nodule (not recorded which). Some clones in this sample may be carry-over from other donors' samples. The specimen sequenced was tumor tissue. The chain is built from TRBV12-3 or TRBV12-4 and TRBJ2-2; tentative D call: TRBD1 (6 bases). CDR3 sequence (DNA): TGTGCCAGCAGTTACAGGGACACCGGGGAGCTGTTTTTT. It encodes CASSYRDTGELFF.